A selection of T cell receptor beta chains follows, all from one sample in a study of control samples from healthy donors and cancer patients. Sequencing was performed with immunoSEQ multiplex PCR; in TCRdb, only in-frame clones are kept and a portion is missing. The table has over 120,000 clones, about 93% seen once. Sequencing input: PBMCs. These receptors came from a man aged 60 to 69 with colorectal cancer. Both conserved end residues are part of each CDR3. Fields, in order: J gene, clone size, D gene, V gene, CDR3 protein, CDR3 DNA. A D gene is named only where the DNA matches it firmly. Clone size is given for some rows only: seen once, a few or many times, or a class if the clone is expanded.

j_call: TRBJ1-6
clone_size: NA
d_call: NA
v_call: TRBV19
cdr3_aa: CASSIRDNSPLHF
cdr3_nt: TGTGCCAGTAGTATCAGGGATAATTCACCCCTCCACTTT

j_call: TRBJ2-2
clone_size: once
d_call: TRBD2
v_call: TRBV4-1
cdr3_aa: CASSHRTSGGPVIGELFF
cdr3_nt: TGCGCCAGCAGCCACCGGACTAGCGGGGGGCCGGTCATCGGGGAGCTGTTTTTT

j_call: TRBJ1-6
clone_size: NA
d_call: NA
v_call: TRBV5-4
cdr3_aa: CASSNRPRDSPLHF
cdr3_nt: TGTGCCAGCAGCAACCGCCCCAGAGATTCACCCCTCCACTTT

j_call: TRBJ2-3
clone_size: NA
d_call: TRBD2
v_call: TRBV30
cdr3_aa: CAWARGGLATIDTQYF
cdr3_nt: TGTGCCTGGGCCCGCGGAGGACTAGCGACGATAGATACGCAGTATTTT

j_call: TRBJ2-2
clone_size: once
d_call: NA
v_call: TRBV28
cdr3_aa: CASSFRVMGGELFF
cdr3_nt: TGTGCCAGCAGTTTTAGGGTAATGGGCGGGGAGCTGTTTTTT

j_call: TRBJ2-1
clone_size: NA
d_call: NA
v_call: TRBV12-3/TRBV12-4
cdr3_aa: CASSELAYEQFF
cdr3_nt: TGTGCCAGCAGTGAGCTAGCGTATGAGCAGTTCTTC

j_call: TRBJ2-5
clone_size: NA
d_call: NA
v_call: TRBV5-1
cdr3_aa: CASSLGRTGETQYF
cdr3_nt: TGCGCCAGCAGCTTAGGGCGCACTGGGGAGACCCAGTACTTC

j_call: TRBJ2-1
clone_size: NA
d_call: TRBD2
v_call: TRBV30
cdr3_aa: CAWYQLTGTSETYNEQFF
cdr3_nt: TGTGCCTGGTACCAATTAACCGGGACTAGCGAGACCTACAATGAGCAGTTCTTC

j_call: TRBJ2-2
clone_size: NA
d_call: TRBD2
v_call: TRBV5-1
cdr3_aa: CASSLRASGTGELFF
cdr3_nt: TGCGCCAGCAGCTTGCGGGCTAGCGGCACCGGGGAGCTGTTTTTT

j_call: TRBJ2-7
clone_size: NA
d_call: NA
v_call: TRBV9
cdr3_aa: CASSVGAGDYEQYF
cdr3_nt: TGTGCCAGCAGCGTAGGGGCCGGGGACTACGAGCAGTACTTC

j_call: TRBJ1-2
clone_size: NA
d_call: TRBD1
v_call: TRBV28
cdr3_aa: CASRGTGVNYGYTF
cdr3_nt: TGTGCCAGCAGGGGGACAGGGGTAAACTATGGCTACACCTTC

j_call: TRBJ2-5
clone_size: NA
d_call: TRBD1
v_call: TRBV4-1
cdr3_aa: CASSQGPLTGWKETQYF
cdr3_nt: TGCGCCAGCAGCCAAGGCCCCCTGACAGGGTGGAAAGAGACCCAGTACTTC

j_call: TRBJ2-1
clone_size: NA
d_call: TRBD2
v_call: TRBV5-1
cdr3_aa: CASSLGLAGAGAYNEQFF
cdr3_nt: TGCGCCAGCAGCTTGGGGCTAGCGGGGGCTGGGGCTTACAATGAGCAGTTCTTC

j_call: TRBJ1-1
clone_size: NA
d_call: TRBD1
v_call: TRBV10-3
cdr3_aa: CAISGVAGGGTEAFF
cdr3_nt: TGTGCCATCAGTGGAGTAGCAGGGGGTGGCACTGAAGCTTTCTTT

j_call: TRBJ1-1
clone_size: once
d_call: TRBD1
v_call: TRBV4-2
cdr3_aa: CASSLEGQRYTEAFF
cdr3_nt: TGTGCCAGCAGCCTAGAGGGACAGAGATACACTGAAGCTTTCTTT

j_call: TRBJ2-3
clone_size: NA
d_call: NA
v_call: TRBV7-9
cdr3_aa: CASSLELGISTDTQYF
cdr3_nt: TGTGCCAGCAGCTTAGAGTTAGGGATTAGCACAGATACGCAGTATTTT

j_call: TRBJ2-3
clone_size: NA
d_call: NA
v_call: TRBV19
cdr3_aa: CASSIGDSLNTDTQYF
cdr3_nt: TGTGCCAGTAGTATCGGCGACTCACTGAACACAGATACGCAGTATTTT

j_call: TRBJ1-6
clone_size: NA
d_call: NA
v_call: TRBV19
cdr3_aa: CASSGTGHSPLHF
cdr3_nt: TGTGCCAGTAGCGGAACCGGTCATTCACCCCTCCACTTT

j_call: TRBJ1-2
clone_size: NA
d_call: TRBD1
v_call: TRBV5-1
cdr3_aa: CASSLGTGDGYTF
cdr3_nt: TGCGCCAGCAGCTTGGGGACAGGGGATGGCTACACCTTC

j_call: TRBJ1-4
clone_size: NA
d_call: NA
v_call: TRBV6-5
cdr3_aa: CASAPTGSEKLFF
cdr3_nt: TGTGCCAGCGCTCCAACAGGGAGCGAAAAACTGTTTTTT

j_call: TRBJ2-1
clone_size: NA
d_call: NA
v_call: TRBV5-1
cdr3_aa: CASSLGQYNEQFF
cdr3_nt: TGCGCCAGCAGCTTAGGACAGTACAATGAGCAGTTCTTC

j_call: TRBJ1-3
clone_size: NA
d_call: NA
v_call: TRBV10-3
cdr3_aa: CAIRPRWDSGNTIYF
cdr3_nt: TGTGCCATCAGGCCACGGTGGGACTCTGGAAACACCATATATTTT

j_call: TRBJ1-3
clone_size: NA
d_call: NA
v_call: TRBV5-1
cdr3_aa: CASSLGGRLAGNTIYF
cdr3_nt: TGCGCCAGCAGCTTGGGGGGGCGCCTCGCAGGAAACACCATATATTTT

j_call: TRBJ1-2
clone_size: NA
d_call: TRBD1
v_call: TRBV7-9
cdr3_aa: CASSPGTGGLGVYGYTF
cdr3_nt: TGTGCCAGCAGCCCAGGGACAGGGGGCCTCGGTGTCTATGGCTACACCTTC

j_call: TRBJ1-5
clone_size: NA
d_call: NA
v_call: TRBV29-1
cdr3_aa: CSVTGGRDQPQHF
cdr3_nt: TGCAGCGTTACAGGTGGTCGGGATCAGCCCCAGCATTTT

j_call: TRBJ1-2
clone_size: NA
d_call: NA
v_call: TRBV10-3
cdr3_aa: CATGQGDNGYTF
cdr3_nt: TGTGCCACCGGGCAGGGAGACAATGGCTACACCTTC

j_call: TRBJ1-2
clone_size: NA
d_call: TRBD1
v_call: TRBV19
cdr3_aa: CASSIIGLSTGESYGYTF
cdr3_nt: TGTGCCAGTAGTATAATAGGTCTCTCTACAGGGGAGTCCTATGGCTACACCTTC

j_call: TRBJ1-3
clone_size: NA
d_call: TRBD1
v_call: TRBV19
cdr3_aa: CASSTTTGEVLSGNTIYF
cdr3_nt: TGTGCCAGTAGCACAACGACAGGGGAGGTGCTCTCTGGAAACACCATATATTTT

j_call: TRBJ2-3
clone_size: NA
d_call: TRBD2
v_call: TRBV7-2
cdr3_aa: CASSLTSGGGTDTQYF
cdr3_nt: TGTGCCAGCAGCTTAACTAGCGGGGGAGGGACAGATACGCAGTATTTT

j_call: TRBJ1-1
clone_size: NA
d_call: TRBD1
v_call: TRBV11-2
cdr3_aa: CASSLDRGTANTEAFF
cdr3_nt: TGTGCCAGCAGCTTAGATCGAGGGACAGCGAACACTGAAGCTTTCTTT

j_call: TRBJ1-5
clone_size: NA
d_call: NA
v_call: TRBV6-5
cdr3_aa: CASSGVGQPQHF
cdr3_nt: TGTGCCAGCTCGGGGGTAGGACAGCCCCAGCATTTT

j_call: TRBJ2-1
clone_size: NA
d_call: TRBD1
v_call: TRBV5-4
cdr3_aa: CASRPGQGPYNEQFF
cdr3_nt: TGTGCCAGCAGACCCGGACAGGGGCCGTACAATGAGCAGTTCTTC

j_call: TRBJ2-7
clone_size: NA
d_call: NA
v_call: TRBV5-1
cdr3_aa: CASSLQGTYSYEQYF
cdr3_nt: TGCGCCAGCAGCTTGCAGGGGACCTACTCCTACGAGCAGTACTTC

j_call: TRBJ2-7
clone_size: NA
d_call: NA
v_call: TRBV6-6
cdr3_aa: CASMQDSYEQYF
cdr3_nt: TGTGCCAGCATGCAGGACTCCTACGAGCAGTACTTC

j_call: TRBJ1-2
clone_size: NA
d_call: NA
v_call: TRBV6-2/TRBV6-3
cdr3_aa: CASSYLYGYTF
cdr3_nt: TGTGCCAGCAGTTACCTCTATGGCTACACCTTC

j_call: TRBJ2-3
clone_size: NA
d_call: TRBD2
v_call: TRBV4-3
cdr3_aa: CASSQVPGGPEDTQYF
cdr3_nt: TGCGCCAGCAGCCAAGTCCCGGGGGGGCCTGAAGATACGCAGTATTTT

j_call: TRBJ1-1
clone_size: NA
d_call: NA
v_call: TRBV28
cdr3_aa: CASSLPLNTEAFF
cdr3_nt: TGTGCCAGCAGTTTGCCCTTGAACACTGAAGCTTTCTTT

j_call: TRBJ2-5
clone_size: NA
d_call: NA
v_call: TRBV5-1
cdr3_aa: CASSLGIGWQETQYF
cdr3_nt: TGCGCCAGCAGCTTAGGGATAGGGTGGCAAGAGACCCAGTACTTC

j_call: TRBJ2-5
clone_size: NA
d_call: NA
v_call: TRBV6-1
cdr3_aa: CASSEMGETQYF
cdr3_nt: TGTGCCAGCAGTGAAATGGGGGAGACCCAGTACTTC

j_call: TRBJ2-1
clone_size: NA
d_call: TRBD2
v_call: TRBV24-1
cdr3_aa: CATSDPTSGGYNEQFF
cdr3_nt: TGTGCCACCAGTGATCCAACTAGCGGGGGGTACAATGAGCAGTTCTTC

j_call: TRBJ2-5
clone_size: NA
d_call: TRBD2
v_call: TRBV5-1
cdr3_aa: CASSFSGGARETQYF
cdr3_nt: TGCGCCAGCAGCTTTAGCGGGGGGGCCCGGGAGACCCAGTACTTC

j_call: TRBJ2-3
clone_size: NA
d_call: NA
v_call: TRBV5-8
cdr3_aa: CASSSGSRASTDTQYF
cdr3_nt: TGTGCCAGCAGCTCGGGTTCTAGGGCGAGCACAGATACGCAGTATTTT

j_call: TRBJ1-6
clone_size: NA
d_call: TRBD1
v_call: TRBV27
cdr3_aa: CASSPGDRANSPLHF
cdr3_nt: TGTGCCAGCAGTCCTGGGGACAGGGCCAATTCACCCCTCCACTTT

j_call: TRBJ2-3
clone_size: NA
d_call: TRBD2
v_call: TRBV6-1
cdr3_aa: CASSEAGRTPTDTQYF
cdr3_nt: TGTGCCAGCAGTGAAGCCGGGAGGACACCCACAGATACGCAGTATTTT

j_call: TRBJ1-2
clone_size: NA
d_call: TRBD1
v_call: TRBV10-2
cdr3_aa: CASSESVRQGGYTF
cdr3_nt: TGCGCCAGCAGTGAGTCGGTTCGACAGGGCGGCTACACCTTC

j_call: TRBJ2-5
clone_size: NA
d_call: NA
v_call: TRBV6-5
cdr3_aa: CASSPGTIGRETQYF
cdr3_nt: TGTGCCAGCAGTCCCGGGACAATCGGTCGAGAGACCCAGTACTTC

j_call: TRBJ1-1
clone_size: NA
d_call: NA
v_call: TRBV5-4
cdr3_aa: CASSLSNRNTEAFF
cdr3_nt: TGTGCCAGCTCTTTATCCAACAGGAACACTGAAGCTTTCTTT

j_call: TRBJ2-2
clone_size: NA
d_call: NA
v_call: TRBV12-3/TRBV12-4
cdr3_aa: CASSFEGGGELFF
cdr3_nt: TGTGCCAGCAGTTTCGAGGGAGGCGGGGAGCTGTTTTTT

j_call: TRBJ2-1
clone_size: NA
d_call: TRBD2
v_call: TRBV5-1
cdr3_aa: CASSLAKRGGWSEQFF
cdr3_nt: TGCGCCAGCAGCTTGGCCAAGCGGGGGGGCTGGAGTGAGCAGTTCTTC

j_call: TRBJ1-2
clone_size: NA
d_call: TRBD1
v_call: TRBV19
cdr3_aa: CASSPTGGIIHYGYTF
cdr3_nt: TGTGCCAGTAGTCCGACAGGGGGCATAATTCACTATGGCTACACCTTC

j_call: TRBJ2-7
clone_size: NA
d_call: NA
v_call: TRBV12-3/TRBV12-4
cdr3_aa: CASSLSQTYEQYF
cdr3_nt: TGTGCCAGCAGTTTATCACAGACCTACGAGCAGTACTTC

j_call: TRBJ2-7
clone_size: NA
d_call: NA
v_call: TRBV7-2
cdr3_aa: CASSLHGTVYEQYF
cdr3_nt: TGTGCCAGCAGCTTACACGGGACGGTGTACGAGCAGTACTTC

j_call: TRBJ1-5
clone_size: NA
d_call: NA
v_call: TRBV2
cdr3_aa: CASSSFGENQPQHF
cdr3_nt: TGTGCCAGCAGTTCTTTTGGGGAGAATCAGCCCCAGCATTTT

j_call: TRBJ1-1
clone_size: NA
d_call: TRBD1
v_call: TRBV19
cdr3_aa: CASSTSTGGSTEAFF
cdr3_nt: TGTGCCAGTAGTACGTCGACAGGGGGGAGCACTGAAGCTTTCTTT

j_call: TRBJ1-3
clone_size: NA
d_call: NA
v_call: TRBV3-1/TRBV3-2
cdr3_aa: CASSQELQSGNTIYF
cdr3_nt: TGTGCCAGCAGCCAAGAATTACAGTCTGGAAACACCATATATTTT